Sequencing of this TCR beta chain was carried out in a study of identical twins' blood T cells. Study information: Around 50 million reads came from about 12 libraries, six alpha, six beta.

TCR cDNA libraries were made from RNA using a previously described, modified protocol. TCRdb reprocessed the 5' RACE reads via MiXCR and lists one record per CDR3 protein. The sample contains a few hundred thousand distinct CDR3 sequences, 28% of which appear only once. The CDR3 consists of 18 residues. The trim removed 5 bases at V and 0 bases at J, leaving 8 bases unmatched. Germline V CDR1 and CDR2: MDHEN, SYDVKM. This clonotype came up a few times. Its matching antigen is unknown. Study-wide results and limits: Shared CDR3 clonotype counts between two donors mainly tracked the product of their cloneset sizes, twins included. Each donor's most abundant TCRbeta clonotypes shared more CDR3 sequences with her twin than unrelated donors.

This TCR derives from a woman aged 18-49 years in good health. The chain combines TRBV28 with TRBJ1-6, with TRBD1 identical over 9 bases. Sequenced: PBMCs. The CDR3 sequence: CASSPPGQGGSYNSPLHF. In DNA form, the CDR3 reads TGTGCCAGCAGTCCGCCGGGACAGGGAGGCTCCTATAATTCACCCCTCCACTTT.